Shown below are 17 T cell receptor beta chains from a single sample sequenced in a study of blood T cell repertoires in COVID-19. Sequencing was performed with immunoSEQ multiplex PCR; in TCRdb, only in-frame clones are kept and a portion is missing. The sample holds some 70,000 clones, 65% to 80% seen once. The sequencing input was peripheral blood. Source of these receptors: a woman aged 45-59 years with acute or convalescent COVID-19.

In its sample, this clone was seen a few times. V is TRBV6-5 and J is TRBJ2-7, with a possible D match to TRBD2 (5 bases). Deletions cut 2 bases from V and 0 bases from J, with 11 bases between. The germline V gene encodes CDR1 MNHEY and CDR2 SVGAGI. The CDR3 covers 15 residues. CDR3 sequence reads: CASSYGVGSSYEQYF. CDR3 DNA: TGTGCCAGCAGTTACGGGGTAGGGAGCTCCTACGAGCAGTACTTC.

In its sample, this clone was seen once. DNA for the CDR3: TGTGCCAGCAGCTCCCAGGACAGGGGAGGTCACACTGAAGCTTTCTTT. This translates into CASSSQDRGGHTEAFF. The chain carries TRBV7-6 and TRBJ1-1; 9 bases agree with TRBD1. Germline-derived CDR1 and CDR2 are SGHVS and FNYEAQ. V was clipped by 4 bases and J by 3 bases; unmatched bases: 9. The CDR3 length is 16 residues.

J is TRBJ2-1 and V is TRBV24-1; D is possibly TRBD2 (5 bases). The germline V gene has CDR1 KGHDR and CDR2 SFDVKD. The V gene lost 4 bases and the J gene lost 9 bases, with 15 bases spanning the gap. This CDR3 is 14 amino acids long. This chain's CDR3 is CATSDPAGNGEQFF. CDR3 bases: TGTGCCACCAGTGACCCGGCCGGGAACGGTGAGCAGTTCTTC.

There are a few counts of this clone. The genes are TRBV11-2 and TRBJ2-2, with 14 bases that match TRBD2. CDR1 is SGHAT, CDR2 FQNNGV, per germline. The CDR3 has 16 residues. V was pared by 5 bases and J by 6 bases, with 5 bases of the junction left unmatched. The CDR3: CASSPRLAGGPGELFF. In DNA, the CDR3 is TGTGCCAGCAGCCCTAGACTAGCGGGGGGGCCCGGGGAGCTGTTTTTT.

V gene TRBV19 combines with J gene TRBJ1-2; D not resolved. The germline V and J ends were trimmed by 10 bases and 8 bases, with 14 bases remaining between them. The CDR3 covers 11 residues. The germline V gene has CDR1 LNHDA and CDR2 SQIVND (reference sequence). CDR3 residues: CATADYWGYTF. CDR3 DNA sequence: TGTGCCACTGCCGACTACTGGGGCTACACCTTC.

This chain uses TRBV6-5 with TRBJ2-7; D might be TRBD2 (5 bases). The CDR3 is 13 amino acids. From germline, CDR1 is MNHEY and CDR2 SVGAGI. The V end was cut by 4 bases, the J end by 2 bases, with 9 bases between. The CDR3 spells CASSWTSTYEQYF. CDR3 nucleotides: TGTGCCAGCAGTTGGACTTCAACCTACGAGCAGTACTTC.

This chain joins TRBV27 and TRBJ2-3; no clear D. The V gene lost 10 bases and the J gene lost 7 bases, with 18 bases spanning the gap. Germline V gene data show CDR1 as MNHEY and CDR2 as SMNVEV (reference sequence). The CDR3 extends over 13 amino acids. The CDR3 region is CATTPIPPHTQYF. For the CDR3, the DNA is TGTGCCACTACCCCGATACCCCCCCATACGCAGTATTTT.

The V and J genes are TRBV28 and TRBJ1-6, with a possible D match to TRBD1 (6 bases). Germline V gene sequence: CDR1 MDHEN, CDR2 SYDVKM. There are 14 residues in the CDR3. V dropped 7 bases and J dropped 4 bases, with 11 bases sitting between them. The CDR3 sequence: CASTLQGYNSPLHF. The CDR3 DNA reads TGTGCCAGCACCCTACAGGGATATAATTCACCCCTCCACTTT.

This sequence joins TRBV10-3 and TRBJ2-3; D is possibly TRBD2 (6 bases). With 6 bases removed from V and 6 bases from J, the gap between germline ends came to 10 bases. The CDR3 is 12 amino acids. CDR1 ENHRY and CDR2 SYGVKD come from the germline V gene. In DNA form, the CDR3 reads TGTGCCATCAGACTGGGGGGTGATACGCAGTATTTT. The encoded protein is CAIRLGGDTQYF.

The chain carries TRBV3-1 (or the pseudogene TRBV3-2) and TRBJ1-4; possibly TRBD1 for D (6 bases). This CDR3 is 15 amino acids long. Germline lookup yields CDR1 LGHDT and CDR2 YNNKEL (reference sequence). The V and J ends lost 0 bases and 5 bases respectively, with 10 bases between them. CDR3 protein: CASSQDRGSNEKLFF. CDR3 nucleotide sequence: TGTGCCAGCAGCCAAGACAGGGGCTCGAATGAAAAACTGTTTTTT.

This clone was seen only a few times. The chain recombines TRBV14 with TRBJ1-4; possible D gene TRBD1, 6 bases. The CDR3 spans 15 residues. Germline V gene lookup returns CDR1 SGHDN and CDR2 FVKESK. The V and J ends lost 4 bases and 7 bases respectively, with 16 bases between them. The CDR3 spells CASSPWGPLREKLFF. CDR3 nucleotides: TGTGCCAGCAGCCCTTGGGGGCCCCTTCGTGAAAAACTGTTTTTT.

The chain links TRBV4-1 to TRBJ1-1; 7 nucleotides line up with TRBD1. J gave up 1 base and V 5 bases, and 7 bases lay outside the gene matches. The germline V gene encodes CDR1 MGHRA and CDR2 YSYEKL. This CDR3 region has 15 residues. In DNA form, the CDR3 reads TGCGCCAGCAGCTCAGTCGGGACAGAGAACACTGAAGCTTTCTTT. Translated: CASSSVGTENTEAFF.

V and J are TRBV18 and TRBJ1-3, with unresolved D. Germline CDR1 and CDR2: KGHSH and LQKENI. The CDR3 totals 15 residues. With 2 bases removed from V and 3 bases from J, the gap between germline ends came to 11 bases. CDR3 sequence (DNA): TGTGCCAGCTCACCAGAGGTCTTAGGTGGAAACACCATATATTTT. Its protein product is CASSPEVLGGNTIYF.

Note on this clone: Within the sample, other DNA sequences also encode this same CDR3. V gene TRBV2 combines with J gene TRBJ2-5; 8 bases agree with TRBD2. CDR3 length: 13 amino acids. The germline V gene has CDR1 SNHLY and CDR2 FYNNEI. V lost 5 bases and J lost 3; bases outside the gene matches: 2. The CDR3 is CASSLGLEETQYF. The CDR3 nucleotides are TGTGCCAGCAGTTTGGGACTAGAAGAGACCCAGTACTTC.

The chain joins TRBV6-4 to TRBJ2-1, with TRBD2 matching over 14 bases. V shed 6 bases and J 7 bases; nucleotides not matched to a gene: 8. The V gene's germline CDR1 is MRHNA and CDR2 SNTAGT. CDR3 length equals 16 residues. Here the CDR3 DNA reads TGTGCCAGCAGCCCCGGACTAGCGGGGGGTTTAAATGAGCAGTTCTTC. Translated: CASSPGLAGGLNEQFF.

The chain joins TRBV24-1 to TRBJ1-3; 9 bases are shared with TRBD1. The ends lost 4 bases at V and 5 bases at J; junction bases unmatched: 5. Germline CDR1 KGHDR, CDR2 SFDVKD. This CDR3 contains 15 residues. The CDR3 reads CATSENTGGRNTIYF. DNA for the CDR3: TGTGCCACCAGTGAGAATACAGGGGGCAGAAACACCATATATTTT.

The chain joins TRBV12-5 to TRBJ2-1; D perhaps matches TRBD2 (7 bases). The V end lost 10 bases, the J end lost 8 bases, and 15 bases lay between the germline ends. Germline V lookup: CDR1 LGHNT, CDR2 FRNRAP. CDR3 length: 12 residues. CDR3 amino acids: CANRGGCHEQFF. The CDR3 bases are TGTGCTAATAGGGGGGGGTGTCATGAGCAGTTCTTC.